These T cell receptor beta chains were read from a single sample in a study of blood T cell repertoires in COVID-19. Assay: immunoSEQ multiplex PCR; the TCRdb copy retains only in-frame clones and omits some. Of over 120,000 clones listed, more than 70% were seen once; the top ten hold around 1.5%. The sample comprised peripheral blood. The receptor source for this set is a human donor in a cohort sampled during active COVID-19. Each CDR3 is given with its conserved first and last residue.

TRBJ1-1 TRBV27 CASSLRGKGNTEAFF
TRBJ2-5 TRBV5-1 CASSLDGWPSRETQYF
TRBJ2-5 TRBV5-4 CASRLSGAEETQYF
TRBJ2-3 TRBV2 CASSEAWGGNF
TRBJ1-1 TRBV6-5 CASSWDRAAEAFF
TRBJ2-7 TRBV3-1/TRBV3-2 CASSHLSGKGLYEQYF
TRBJ2-7 TRBV19 CASSIRQGGYEQYF
TRBJ2-7 TRBV20-1 CSASDSGGYEQYF
TRBJ2-5 TRBV30 CAWSVQSSGGQETQYF
TRBJ2-3 TRBV7-2 CASSKGFTTDTQYF
TRBJ2-1 TRBV6-6 CASSYKRGADEQFF
TRBJ2-5 TRBV2 CASSALGQGSETQYF
TRBJ2-1 TRBV7-2 CASSLGFSSYNEQFF
TRBJ2-1 TRBV19 CASSIQTVVDEQFF
TRBJ2-7 TRBV6-6 CASTTSGGAYEQYF
TRBJ1-5 TRBV12-3/TRBV12-4 CASSLQSNQPQHF
TRBJ2-3 TRBV9 CASSFGGATDTQYF
TRBJ2-7 TRBV5-6 CASTRGTGDWYEQYF
TRBJ1-2 TRBV6-2/TRBV6-3 CASSYRRDGYTF
TRBJ1-1 TRBV12-5 CASGLGTGNTEAFF
TRBJ2-3 TRBV5-1 CASSYGQGADTQYF
TRBJ1-6 TRBV18 CASSPGLGGLSPLHF
TRBJ1-1 TRBV5-4 CASSPTGGGGNTEAFF
TRBJ1-1 TRBV6-6 CASSYLGQGAREAFF
TRBJ2-5 TRBV5-1 CASSLVPSAETQYF
TRBJ1-1 TRBV5-6 CASSLRDRVAVAFF
TRBJ1-4 TRBV30 CAWSAGTGQEKLFF
TRBJ2-2 TRBV24-1 CATSENELSHGGELFF
TRBJ2-1 TRBV12-3/TRBV12-4 CASSLRPGEQFF
TRBJ2-7 TRBV27 CASSPTTSGGTISYEQYF
TRBJ1-4 TRBV10-2 CASSVPGNNEKLFF
TRBJ1-4 TRBV5-6 CASSFSANEKLFF
TRBJ1-1 TRBV14 CASSQASRRTEAFF
TRBJ1-4 TRBV5-4 CASSVPGQGGEKLFF
TRBJ1-5 TRBV2 CASKQDFNQPQHF
TRBJ2-1 TRBV19 CASRGTGKYNEQFF
TRBJ2-1 TRBV7-3 CASSLNRDEQFF
TRBJ1-4 TRBV9 CASSGGTGGTNEKLFF
TRBJ2-7 TRBV25-1 CATRGETYEQYF
TRBJ2-1 TRBV7-2 CASSLQGSYNEQFF
TRBJ2-3 TRBV29-1 CSLAGDTSTDTQYF
TRBJ2-1 TRBV5-4 CASSARRGGDYNEQFF
TRBJ1-1 TRBV4-3 CASSQNIGQGTEAFF
TRBJ1-2 TRBV7-9 CASSWGTGGYTF
TRBJ2-2 TRBV5-6 CASSFAGELFF
TRBJ2-2 TRBV4-2 CASSQVNPGEAGELFF
TRBJ2-5 TRBV9 CASSEGGQQETQYF
TRBJ2-3 TRBV19 CASRSVSTDTQYF
TRBJ2-2 TRBV12-3/TRBV12-4 CASNFDSAGELFF
TRBJ1-2 TRBV7-3 CASSRGGSLTNYGYTF
TRBJ1-3 TRBV7-8 CASSLALQYSGNTIYF
TRBJ2-7 TRBV5-1 CASSLQGLVYEQYF